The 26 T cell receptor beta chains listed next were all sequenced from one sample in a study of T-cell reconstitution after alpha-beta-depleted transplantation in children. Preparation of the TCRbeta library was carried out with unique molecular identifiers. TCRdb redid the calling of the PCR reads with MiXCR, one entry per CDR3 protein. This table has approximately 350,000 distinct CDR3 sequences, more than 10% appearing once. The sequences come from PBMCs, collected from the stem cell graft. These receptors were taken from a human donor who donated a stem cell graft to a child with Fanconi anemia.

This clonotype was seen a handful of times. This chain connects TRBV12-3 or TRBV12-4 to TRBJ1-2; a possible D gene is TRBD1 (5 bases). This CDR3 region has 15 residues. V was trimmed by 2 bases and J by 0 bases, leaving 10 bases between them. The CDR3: CASSLYGDANYGYTF. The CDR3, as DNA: TGTGCCAGCAGTTTATATGGGGACGCTAACTATGGCTACACCTTC.

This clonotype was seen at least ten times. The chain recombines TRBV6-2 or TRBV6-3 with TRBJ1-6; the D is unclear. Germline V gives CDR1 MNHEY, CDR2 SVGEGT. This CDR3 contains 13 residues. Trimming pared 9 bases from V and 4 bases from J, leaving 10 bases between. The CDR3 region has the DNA TGTGCCAGTAGGACGGAATATAATTCACCCCTCCACTTT. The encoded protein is CASRTEYNSPLHF.

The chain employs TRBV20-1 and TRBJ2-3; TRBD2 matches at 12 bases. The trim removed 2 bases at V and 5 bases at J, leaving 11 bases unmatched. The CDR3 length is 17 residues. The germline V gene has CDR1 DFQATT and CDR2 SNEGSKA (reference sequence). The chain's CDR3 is CSARNPRTSGVKDTQYF. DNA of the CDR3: TGCAGTGCTAGAAACCCCCGGACTAGCGGGGTTAAAGATACGCAGTATTTT.

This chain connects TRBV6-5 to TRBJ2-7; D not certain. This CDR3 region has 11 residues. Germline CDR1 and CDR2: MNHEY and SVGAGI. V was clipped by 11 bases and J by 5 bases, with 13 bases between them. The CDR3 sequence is CAALRRNEQYV. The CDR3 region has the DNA TGTGCCGCGCTAAGAAGGAACGAGCAGTACGTC.

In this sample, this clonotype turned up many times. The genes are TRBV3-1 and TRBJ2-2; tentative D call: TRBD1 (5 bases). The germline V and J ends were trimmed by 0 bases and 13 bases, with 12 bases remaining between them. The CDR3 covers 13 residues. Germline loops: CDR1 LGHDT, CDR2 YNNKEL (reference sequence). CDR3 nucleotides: TGTGCCAGCAGCCAAGATCCGAGGACACCGCTGTTTTTT. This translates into CASSQDPRTPLFF.

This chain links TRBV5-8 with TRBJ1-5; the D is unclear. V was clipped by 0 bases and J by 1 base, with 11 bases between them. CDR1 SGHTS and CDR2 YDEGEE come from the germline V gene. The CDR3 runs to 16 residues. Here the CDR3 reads CASSLESGLSNQPQHF. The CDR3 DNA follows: TGTGCCAGCAGCTTGGAGTCCGGGCTAAGCAATCAGCCCCAGCATTTT.

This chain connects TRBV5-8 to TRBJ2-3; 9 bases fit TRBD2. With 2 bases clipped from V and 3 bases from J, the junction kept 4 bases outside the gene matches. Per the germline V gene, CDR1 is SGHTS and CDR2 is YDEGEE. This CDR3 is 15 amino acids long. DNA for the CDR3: TGTGCCAGCAGCTTCGGCGGGGGGGAAACAGATACGCAGTATTTT. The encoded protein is CASSFGGGETDTQYF.

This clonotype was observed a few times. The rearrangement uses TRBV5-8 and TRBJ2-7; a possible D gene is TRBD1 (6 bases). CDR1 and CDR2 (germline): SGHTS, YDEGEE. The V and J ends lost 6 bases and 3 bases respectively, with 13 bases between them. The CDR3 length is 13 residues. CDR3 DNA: TGTGCCAGCACCCTCGGACAGTTCTACGAGCAGTACTTC. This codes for CASTLGQFYEQYF. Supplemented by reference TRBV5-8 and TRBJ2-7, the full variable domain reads EAGVTQSPTHLIKTRGQQATLRCSPISGHTSVYWYQQALGLGLQFLLWYDEGEERNRGNFPPRFSGRQFPNYSSELNVNALELEDSALYLCASTLGQFYEQYFGPGTRLTVT.

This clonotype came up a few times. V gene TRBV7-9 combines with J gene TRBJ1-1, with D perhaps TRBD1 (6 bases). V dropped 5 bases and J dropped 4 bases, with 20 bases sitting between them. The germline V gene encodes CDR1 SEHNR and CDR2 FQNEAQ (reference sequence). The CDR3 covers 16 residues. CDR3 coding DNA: TGTGCCAGCAGCCGTACCGTACAGGGATCAGGCACTGAAGCTTTCTTT. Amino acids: CASSRTVQGSGTEAFF. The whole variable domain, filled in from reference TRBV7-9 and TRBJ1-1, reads DTGVSQNPRHKITKRGQNVTFRCDPISEHNRLYWYRQTLGQGPEFLTYFQNEAQLEKSRLLSDRFSAERPKGSFSTLEIQRTEQGDSAMYLCASSRTVQGSGTEAFFGQGTRLTVV.

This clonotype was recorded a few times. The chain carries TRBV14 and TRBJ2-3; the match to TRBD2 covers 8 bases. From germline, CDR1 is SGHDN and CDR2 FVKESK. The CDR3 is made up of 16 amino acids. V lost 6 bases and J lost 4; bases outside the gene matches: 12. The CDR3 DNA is TGTGCCAGCAGTCCTTCCGGGGGGGCAAAAGCAGATACGCAGTATTTT. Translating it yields CASSPSGGAKADTQYF.

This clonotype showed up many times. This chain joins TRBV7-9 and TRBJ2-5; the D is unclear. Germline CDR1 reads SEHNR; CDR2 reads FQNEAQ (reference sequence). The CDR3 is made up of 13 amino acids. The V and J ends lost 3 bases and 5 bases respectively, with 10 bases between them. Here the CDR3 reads CASSFSEGETQYF. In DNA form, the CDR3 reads TGTGCCAGCAGCTTTTCGGAAGGCGAGACCCAGTACTTC.

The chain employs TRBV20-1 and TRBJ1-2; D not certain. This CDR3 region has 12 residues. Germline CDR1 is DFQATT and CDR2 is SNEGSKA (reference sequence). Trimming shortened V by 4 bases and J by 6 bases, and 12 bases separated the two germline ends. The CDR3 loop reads CSAIAGVDGYTF. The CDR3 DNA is TGCAGTGCTATAGCGGGAGTCGATGGCTACACCTTC.

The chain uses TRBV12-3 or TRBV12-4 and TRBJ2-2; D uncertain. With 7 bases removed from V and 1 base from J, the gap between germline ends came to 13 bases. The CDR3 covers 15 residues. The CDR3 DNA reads TGTGCCAGCAACAAAAGGGCAGGGAACACCGGGGAGCTGTTTTTT. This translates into CASNKRAGNTGELFF.

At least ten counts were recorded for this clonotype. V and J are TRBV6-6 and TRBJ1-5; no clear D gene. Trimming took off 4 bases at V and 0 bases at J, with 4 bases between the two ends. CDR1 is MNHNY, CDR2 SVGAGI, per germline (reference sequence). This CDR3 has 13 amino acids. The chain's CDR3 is CASSFISNQPQHF. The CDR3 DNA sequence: TGTGCCAGCAGTTTTATTAGCAATCAGCCCCAGCATTTT.

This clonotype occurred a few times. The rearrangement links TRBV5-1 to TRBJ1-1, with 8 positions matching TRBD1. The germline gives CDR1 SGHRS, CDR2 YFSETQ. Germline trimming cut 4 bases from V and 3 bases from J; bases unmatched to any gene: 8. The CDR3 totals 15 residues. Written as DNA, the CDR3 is TGCGCCAGCAGCCGGACAGGGTTAAAAGACACTGAAGCTTTCTTT. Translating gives CASSRTGLKDTEAFF.

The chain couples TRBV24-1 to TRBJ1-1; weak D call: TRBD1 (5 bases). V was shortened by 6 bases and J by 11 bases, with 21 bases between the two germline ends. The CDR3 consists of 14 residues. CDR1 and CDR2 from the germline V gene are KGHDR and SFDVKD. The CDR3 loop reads CATSSTEGTRGAFF. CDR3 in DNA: TGTGCCACCAGTTCAACTGAGGGGACTCGGGGGGCTTTCTTT.

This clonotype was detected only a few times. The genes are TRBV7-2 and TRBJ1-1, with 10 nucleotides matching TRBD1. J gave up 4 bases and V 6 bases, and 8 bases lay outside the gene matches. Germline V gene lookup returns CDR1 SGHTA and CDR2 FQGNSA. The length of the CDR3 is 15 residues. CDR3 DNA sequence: TGTGCCAGCAGACGGGACAGGGGCTGGGGCACTGAAGCTTTCTTT. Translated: CASRRDRGWGTEAFF.

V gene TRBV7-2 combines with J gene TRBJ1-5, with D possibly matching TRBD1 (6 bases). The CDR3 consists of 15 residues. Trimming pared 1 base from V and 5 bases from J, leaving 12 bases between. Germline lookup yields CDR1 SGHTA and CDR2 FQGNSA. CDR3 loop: CASSLGGGEYQPQHF. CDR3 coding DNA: TGTGCCAGCAGCTTAGGCGGGGGCGAGTATCAGCCCCAGCATTTT.

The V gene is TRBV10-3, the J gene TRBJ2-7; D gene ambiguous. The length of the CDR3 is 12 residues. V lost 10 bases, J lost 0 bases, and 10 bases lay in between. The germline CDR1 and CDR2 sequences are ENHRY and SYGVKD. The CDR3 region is CATGPFSYEQYF. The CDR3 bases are TGTGCCACTGGACCGTTCTCCTACGAGCAGTACTTC.

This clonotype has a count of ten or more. The CDR3 DNA sequence: TGCGCCAGCAGCTTGGAAGGCGGGGAAGAGACCCAGTACTTC. Translated, it gives CASSLEGGEETQYF. The gene calls are TRBV5-1 and TRBJ2-5; tentatively, D is TRBD2 (6 bases). The CDR3 totals 14 residues. V dropped 0 bases and J dropped 3 bases, with 9 bases sitting between them. The germline gives CDR1 SGHRS, CDR2 YFSETQ.

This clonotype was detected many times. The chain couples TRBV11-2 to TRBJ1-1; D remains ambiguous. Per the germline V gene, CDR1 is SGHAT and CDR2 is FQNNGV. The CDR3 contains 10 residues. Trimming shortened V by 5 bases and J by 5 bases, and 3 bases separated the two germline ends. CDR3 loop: CASSLTEAFF. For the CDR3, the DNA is TGTGCCAGCAGCCTGACTGAAGCTTTCTTT.

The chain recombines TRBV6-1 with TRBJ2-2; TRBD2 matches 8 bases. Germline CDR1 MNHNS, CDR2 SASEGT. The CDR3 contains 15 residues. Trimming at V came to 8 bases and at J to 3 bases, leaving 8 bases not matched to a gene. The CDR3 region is CASGELADYTGELFF. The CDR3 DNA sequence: TGTGCCAGCGGGGAACTAGCGGACTACACCGGGGAGCTGTTTTTT.

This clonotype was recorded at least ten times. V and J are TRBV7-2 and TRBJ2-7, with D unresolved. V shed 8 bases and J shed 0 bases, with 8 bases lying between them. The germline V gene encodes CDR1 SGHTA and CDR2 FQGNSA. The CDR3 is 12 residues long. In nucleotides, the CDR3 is TGTGCCAGCGAACTCTCCTCCTACGAGCAGTACTTC. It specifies CASELSSYEQYF.

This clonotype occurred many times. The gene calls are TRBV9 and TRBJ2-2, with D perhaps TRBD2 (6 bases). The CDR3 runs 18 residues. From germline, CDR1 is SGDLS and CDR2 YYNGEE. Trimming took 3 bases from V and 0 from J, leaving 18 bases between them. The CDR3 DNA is TGTGCCAGCAGCGCGAGGGGACGGGGGTTCGCGAACACCGGGGAGCTGTTTTTT. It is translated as CASSARGRGFANTGELFF.

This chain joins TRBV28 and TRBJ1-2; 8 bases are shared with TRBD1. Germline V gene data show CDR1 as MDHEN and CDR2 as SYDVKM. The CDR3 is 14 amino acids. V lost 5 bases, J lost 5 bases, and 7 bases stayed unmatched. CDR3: CASSHGTGDYGYTF. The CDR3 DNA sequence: TGTGCCAGCAGTCATGGGACAGGTGATTATGGCTACACCTTC.

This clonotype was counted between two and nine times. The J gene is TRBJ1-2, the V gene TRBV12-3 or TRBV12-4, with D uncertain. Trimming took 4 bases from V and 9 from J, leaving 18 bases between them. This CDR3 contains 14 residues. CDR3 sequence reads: CASSSRTGDRSYTF. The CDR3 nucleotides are TGTGCCAGCAGTTCGCGGACGGGAGATCGGAGCTACACCTTC.